This T cell receptor (beta chain) originates from a study of cytomegalovirus exposure and HLA in healthy donors. Study observations and caveats: A further, later analysis showed that HLA-associated TCR beta chains (compared with equally common others) were more clonally expanded.

The PCR was carried out with 60 Vbeta primers and 13 Jbeta primers. This table comes from immunoSEQ multiplex PCR, and its TCRdb copy is limited to in-frame clones, with some not included. The sample has tens of thousands of clones, about 79% seen once. This clone was detected only a few times. What it recognizes is unknown. The same CDR3 also results from other DNA sequences found in this sample. The receptor's source is a man aged 60-69 years in good health and CMV-seropositive. The sequenced material came from PBMCs.

The CDR3 sequence: CASSYGGEGYTF. DNA of the CDR3: TGTGCCAGCAGTTATGGAGGGGAAGGCTACACCTTC. The rearrangement joins TRBV6-6 to TRBJ1-2, with D maybe TRBD1 (5 bases). Trimming cost V 3 bases and J 8 bases, with 10 bases left between them. This CDR3 is built from 12 residues. In germline, CDR1 is MNHNY, CDR2 SVGAGI (reference sequence).